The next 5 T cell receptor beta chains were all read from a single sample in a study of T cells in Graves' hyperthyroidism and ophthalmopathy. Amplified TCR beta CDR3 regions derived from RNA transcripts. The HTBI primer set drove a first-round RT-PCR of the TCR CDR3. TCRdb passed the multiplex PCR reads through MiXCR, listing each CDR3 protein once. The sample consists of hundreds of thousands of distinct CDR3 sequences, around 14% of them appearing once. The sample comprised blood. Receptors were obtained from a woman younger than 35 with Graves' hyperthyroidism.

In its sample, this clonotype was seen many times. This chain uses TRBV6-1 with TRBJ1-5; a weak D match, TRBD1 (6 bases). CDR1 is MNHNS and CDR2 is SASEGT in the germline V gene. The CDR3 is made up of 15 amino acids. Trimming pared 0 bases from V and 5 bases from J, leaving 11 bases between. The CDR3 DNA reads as TGTGCCAGCAGTGAAGCGTGGGACAAAGATCAGCCCCAGCATTTT. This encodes CASSEAWDKDQPQHF.

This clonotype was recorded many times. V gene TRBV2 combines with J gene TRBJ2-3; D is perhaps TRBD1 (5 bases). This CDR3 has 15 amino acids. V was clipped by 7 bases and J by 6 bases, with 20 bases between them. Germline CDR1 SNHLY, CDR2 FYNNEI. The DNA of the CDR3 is TGTGCCAGCACCCCAAGGGGTCTGGCGACCGATACGCAGTATTTT. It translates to CASTPRGLATDTQYF.

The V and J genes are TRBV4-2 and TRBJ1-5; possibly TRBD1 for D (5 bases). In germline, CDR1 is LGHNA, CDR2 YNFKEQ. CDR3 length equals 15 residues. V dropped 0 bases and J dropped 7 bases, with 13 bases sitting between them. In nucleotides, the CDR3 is TGTGCCAGCAGCCAAGAGGGACGGCTATCACAGCCCCAGCATTTT. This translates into CASSQEGRLSQPQHF.

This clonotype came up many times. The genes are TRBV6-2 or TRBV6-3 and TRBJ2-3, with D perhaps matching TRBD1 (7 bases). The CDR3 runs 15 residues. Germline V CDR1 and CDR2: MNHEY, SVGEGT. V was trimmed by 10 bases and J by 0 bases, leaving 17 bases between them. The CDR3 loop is CAITPGDSSTDTQYF. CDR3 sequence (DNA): TGTGCCATCACACCGGGGGACAGTAGCACAGATACGCAGTATTTT.

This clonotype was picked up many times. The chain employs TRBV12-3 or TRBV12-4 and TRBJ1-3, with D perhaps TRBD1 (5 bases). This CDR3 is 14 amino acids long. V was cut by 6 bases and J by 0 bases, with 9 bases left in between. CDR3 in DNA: TGTGCCAGCAGCCGGGGGACCTCTGGAAACACCATATATTTT. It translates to CASSRGTSGNTIYF.